The clone carrying this T cell receptor beta chain has more than one count but fewer than ten. The antigen is undetermined. Germline CDR1 is SGHDN and CDR2 is FVKESK. The CDR3 has 16 amino acids. V was trimmed by 4 bases and J by 4 bases, leaving 17 bases between them. The data originate from a study of CD8 T cells in ankylosing spondylitis. The study's findings and limits: A number of the motif variants had already been described in reactive arthritis synovial fluid and blood. Within matched ankylosing spondylitis synovial fluid, disease-linked clones were reportedly significantly enriched. Ankylosing spondylitis blood appeared to be characterized by a TCR beta motif of eight highly homologous variants.

As the method for making TCR beta libraries, quantitative 5'-RACE with molecular barcodes was used. TCRdb recomputed calls from the 5' RACE reads with MiXCR, one row per CDR3 protein. Here the sample spans about 400,000 distinct CDR3 sequences, around 22% being singletons. This TCR derives from a male donor with ankylosing spondylitis. Specimen: blood, either unsorted or a sorted T cell fraction (not recorded which). J is TRBJ2-4 and V is TRBV14; tentative D call: TRBD1 (6 bases). Written as DNA, the CDR3 is TGTGCCAGCAGCCCCAACCCGGACAGAAGAAAAAACATTCAGTACTTC. Translation gives CASSPNPDRRKNIQYF. Together with reference TRBV14 and TRBJ2-4, the CDR3 gives the full variable domain: EAGVTQFPSHSVIEKGQTVTLRCDPISGHDNLYWYRRVMGKEIKFLLHFVKESKQDESGMPNNRFLAERTGGTYSTLKVQPAELEDSGVYFCASSPNPDRRKNIQYFGAGTRLSVL.